This record concerns one T cell receptor (beta chain) sequence. Its antigen is undetermined. The sample belongs to a study of T cell responses to AZD1222 COVID-19 vaccine. As for the study in general: Analysis merged second doses at about 4 or about 12 weeks. Findings of the study overall: Spike-specific TCRs gained breadth and depth after people received two AZD1222 doses. Females made up more of the donors, who were largely white British, and clonal diversity may have come out too low.

Sequenced by immunoSEQ multiplex PCR; TCRdb stores in-frame clones only, minus some. Seen here are 150,000 to 200,000 clones, approximately 92% observed once, and the top ten hold roughly a tenth. In germline, CDR1 is LGHDT, CDR2 YNNKEL (reference sequence). This CDR3 contains 16 residues. Deletions cut 0 bases from V and 0 bases from J, with 10 bases between. The clonotype was recovered from an adult in good health. The chain has TRBV3-1 (or the pseudogene TRBV3-2) and TRBJ2-3; the D gene is possibly TRBD2 (6 bases). The starting material was peripheral blood, obtained on day 0 of AZD1222 vaccination. The CDR3 is CASSQEERASTDTQYF. Written as DNA, the CDR3 is TGTGCCAGCAGCCAAGAAGAGCGGGCGAGCACAGATACGCAGTATTTT.